The rows below give T cell receptor beta chains drawn from one sample of a study of control samples from healthy donors and cancer patients. Using immunoSEQ multiplex PCR, the repertoire was profiled, and TCRdb retains in-frame clones only, with some absent. In the table there are tens of thousands of clones, approximately 82% of which are singletons. The source material was blood. The receptors were gathered from a woman aged 60 to 75 in good health. CDR3s include the opening cysteine and the closing phenylalanine or tryptophan. The D gene is left open where the match is weak. Size is stated for part of the rows, as once, few or many counts, or as a class when the clone is expanded.

>TRBJ2-1|TRBV19|NA|NA
CASSRGAKGNEQFF
>TRBJ1-2|TRBV9|NA|NA
CASSVADIGYGYTF
>TRBJ2-3|TRBV4-2|NA|NA
CASSQEPPPGADTQYF
>TRBJ2-1|TRBV7-9|NA|NA
CASSLTGNSYNEQFF
>TRBJ1-6|TRBV18|NA|NA
CASSARDGDYNSPLHF
>TRBJ2-2|TRBV5-1|NA|NA
CASSLVGVDTGELFF
>TRBJ2-7|TRBV7-2|few|NA
CASGSSISYEQYF
>TRBJ1-2|TRBV27|NA|NA
CASSLVGSGYGYTF
>TRBJ2-2|TRBV7-6|NA|NA
CASSPSWITGELFF
>TRBJ1-4|TRBV5-1|NA|NA
CASSLGGTNEKLFF
>TRBJ2-5|TRBV5-1|NA|TRBD2
CASSLGLAGGQETQYF
>TRBJ1-2|TRBV27|NA|NA
CASSFGGGLHGYTF
>TRBJ1-5|TRBV10-2|NA|NA
CASSFQGLSNQPQHF
>TRBJ2-7|TRBV7-9|few|TRBD1
CASSVLGQGHEQYF
>TRBJ2-3|TRBV5-5|NA|NA
CASRWSGSSTDTQYF
>TRBJ2-1|TRBV5-5|NA|NA
CASSQGLLNEQFF
>TRBJ1-5|TRBV27|NA|TRBD1
CASRGTGGQPQHF
>TRBJ2-1|TRBV5-1|NA|TRBD1
CASSLEGQGALNEQFF
>TRBJ2-7|TRBV5-5|few|NA
CASSLGADSSYEQYF
>TRBJ2-1|TRBV4-3|NA|NA
CASSQELRTANNEQFF
>TRBJ2-7|TRBV28|once|TRBD1
CASQGVGSSYEQYF
>TRBJ1-1|TRBV7-2|NA|NA
CASTLTALMNTEAFF
>TRBJ2-5|TRBV5-4|NA|NA
CASSLHEGETQYF
>TRBJ1-5|TRBV4-1|NA|TRBD1
CASSPTIPGQGNSNQPQHF
>TRBJ2-7|TRBV5-1|once|NA
CASSSGGSYEQYF
>TRBJ2-1|TRBV19|NA|TRBD1
CASSIGTGVDEQFF
>TRBJ2-3|TRBV4-1|NA|TRBD1
CASSRSGQGTDTQYF
>TRBJ2-1|TRBV5-6|NA|NA
CASSPRVNEQFF
>TRBJ2-5|TRBV4-1|few|TRBD2
CASSRLGGGQETQYF
>TRBJ2-2|TRBV9|NA|NA
CASSVGGTNTGELFF
>TRBJ2-5|TRBV18|NA|NA
CASSPKAVVWETQYF
>TRBJ1-3|TRBV7-9|NA|NA
CASSISENTIYF
>TRBJ1-1|TRBV5-1|NA|NA
CASSSQPTAGGTEAFF
>TRBJ2-7|TRBV6-5|NA|TRBD1
CASNAGTGSKYF
>TRBJ2-2|TRBV23-1|NA|NA
CASSCWGASTGELFF
>TRBJ2-2|TRBV14|NA|TRBD2
CASSQGPSTSGSFTGELFF
>TRBJ2-1|TRBV18|NA|NA
CASSPQGRTEQFF
>TRBJ1-2|TRBV11-2|NA|NA
CASSSTGRGYTF
>TRBJ1-5|TRBV6-5|NA|NA
CASSYSRKTGPQHF
>TRBJ1-1|TRBV12-3/TRBV12-4|NA|NA
CASSLGVTEAFF
>TRBJ2-4|TRBV4-1|NA|TRBD2
CASSQVLSAGGLLDIQYF
>TRBJ1-6|TRBV4-3|NA|NA
CASSPKPENSPLHF
>TRBJ1-4|TRBV5-1|NA|NA
CASSLRTANEKLFF
>TRBJ1-2|TRBV11-2|NA|NA
CASSPRDTFYGYTF
>TRBJ1-2|TRBV3-1/TRBV3-2|NA|NA
CASSQGRQNGTDSYGYTF
>TRBJ1-3|TRBV6-6|NA|NA
CASSYSLDTIYF
>TRBJ2-1|TRBV10-2|few|TRBD1
CASSNQGAQFF
>TRBJ1-4|TRBV19|once|TRBD1
CASLQGAEEKLFF
>TRBJ2-1|TRBV9|NA|NA
CASSVDGGSSYNEQFF
>TRBJ1-1|TRBV10-3|NA|TRBD1
CAISARGPGTEAFF
>TRBJ1-2|TRBV5-5|NA|TRBD1
CASSSPGGQGKNGYTF
>TRBJ2-2|TRBV6-5|NA|NA
CASSQGIGELFF
>TRBJ1-1|TRBV12-3/TRBV12-4|NA|NA
CASSLMNTEAFF
>TRBJ1-3|TRBV6-5|NA|TRBD1
CASSLRTGGGNTIYF
>TRBJ2-2|TRBV25-1|once|NA
CASSEAGRITGELFF
>TRBJ2-5|TRBV12-5|NA|TRBD1
CASALGRDRAQETQYF
>TRBJ1-2|TRBV20-1|NA|NA
CSARVSYGYTF
>TRBJ2-1|TRBV9|NA|NA
CASSVAGGPLDEQFF